A selection of T cell receptor beta chains follows, all from one sample in a study of regulatory T cells in long-lasting Graves disease. Using its own MiXCR run on the multiplex PCR reads, TCRdb lists one record per CDR3 protein. In the table there are about 560,000 distinct CDR3 sequences, around 15% of which are singletons. The data also belong to a second study, concerning T cells in Graves' hyperthyroidism and ophthalmopathy.

Sequenced here: peripheral blood mononuclear cells (PBMCs), sampled at new diagnosis, from a patient treated with antithyroid drugs. The receptors derive from a man between 18 and 35 years old with Graves disease. CDR3s include the opening cysteine and the closing phenylalanine or tryptophan. A D gene is named only where the DNA matches it firmly. The size field is filled for only some rows; it gives once, few, many or a size class.

clone size: many
V gene: TRBV12-3/TRBV12-4
D gene: .
J gene: TRBJ1-3
CDR3 DNA: TGTGCCAGCAAGGACGGGGGTAACGGAAACACCATATATTTT
CDR3 protein: CASKDGGNGNTIYF

clone size: few
V gene: TRBV20-1
D gene: .
J gene: TRBJ2-1
CDR3 DNA: TGCAGTGCTAGAGATGCCGGGGAGACCTACAATGAGCAGTTCTTC
CDR3 protein: CSARDAGETYNEQFF

clone size: many
V gene: TRBV20-1
D gene: .
J gene: TRBJ1-2
CDR3 DNA: TGCAGTGCTCCCGGCGCAGGGTATGGCTACACCTTC
CDR3 protein: CSAPGAGYGYTF

clone size: many
V gene: TRBV29-1
D gene: .
J gene: TRBJ2-7
CDR3 DNA: TGCAGCGTTGGTGAGGACTACGAGCAGTACTTC
CDR3 protein: CSVGEDYEQYF

clone size: .
V gene: TRBV12-3/TRBV12-4
D gene: TRBD2
J gene: TRBJ2-1
CDR3 DNA: TGTGCCAGCAGTCGTCTGGGGACTAGCGGCAATGAGCAGTTCTTC
CDR3 protein: CASSRLGTSGNEQFF

clone size: .
V gene: TRBV20-1
D gene: .
J gene: TRBJ1-1
CDR3 DNA: TGCAGTGCTAGAGATATTGGCAGGGACACTGAAGCTTTCTTT
CDR3 protein: CSARDIGRDTEAFF

clone size: .
V gene: TRBV30
D gene: .
J gene: TRBJ1-6
CDR3 DNA: TGTGCCTGGAGTGTACTGGGGTTCGAAGCTTCTGGGGGTTATAATTCACCCCTCCACTTT
CDR3 protein: CAWSVLGFEASGGYNSPLHF

clone size: few
V gene: TRBV20-1
D gene: .
J gene: TRBJ2-1
CDR3 DNA: TGCAGTGCGAGACAGAGCTCCTACAATGAGCAGTTCTTC
CDR3 protein: CSARQSSYNEQFF

clone size: many
V gene: TRBV20-1
D gene: .
J gene: TRBJ2-7
CDR3 DNA: TGCAGTGCTAGGAGCCTTTCCGAGCAGTACTTC
CDR3 protein: CSARSLSEQYF

clone size: few
V gene: TRBV19
D gene: TRBD1
J gene: TRBJ2-3
CDR3 DNA: TGTGCCAGTCGGGACAGGGGCAACACAGATACGCAGTATTTT
CDR3 protein: CASRDRGNTDTQYF

clone size: .
V gene: TRBV5-1
D gene: TRBD1
J gene: TRBJ1-2
CDR3 DNA: TGCGCCAGCAGCTTGGCCGGGGCAGGGGGTGTCTATGGCTACACCTTC
CDR3 protein: CASSLAGAGGVYGYTF

clone size: few
V gene: TRBV4-1
D gene: .
J gene: TRBJ2-3
CDR3 DNA: TGCGCCAGCAGCCAAGATGGCTCCTCCACGCCCTTAACGCAGTATTTT
CDR3 protein: CASSQDGSSTPLTQYF

clone size: .
V gene: TRBV29-1
D gene: TRBD1
J gene: TRBJ1-1
CDR3 DNA: TGCAGCGTCGCGGACAGGGGGCATTCGAACACTGAAGCTTTCTTT
CDR3 protein: CSVADRGHSNTEAFF

clone size: .
V gene: TRBV5-1
D gene: TRBD1
J gene: TRBJ1-4
CDR3 DNA: TGCGCCAGCAGCTTGGCCGGGACAGTCGGAGAAAAACTGTTTTTT
CDR3 protein: CASSLAGTVGEKLFF

clone size: few
V gene: TRBV5-1
D gene: .
J gene: TRBJ1-2
CDR3 DNA: TGCGCCAGCAGCTTGGTTCCGGGATTTAACTATGGCTACACCTTC
CDR3 protein: CASSLVPGFNYGYTF

clone size: many
V gene: TRBV12-3/TRBV12-4
D gene: .
J gene: TRBJ1-5
CDR3 DNA: TGTGCCAGCAGTACGGGACCGCAGCCCCAGCATTTT
CDR3 protein: CASSTGPQPQHF

clone size: .
V gene: TRBV19
D gene: .
J gene: TRBJ2-5
CDR3 DNA: TGTGCCAGTAGTATAACGGGGAACAGAGCGGAGACCCAGTACTTC
CDR3 protein: CASSITGNRAETQYF

clone size: .
V gene: TRBV20-1
D gene: TRBD1
J gene: TRBJ2-3
CDR3 DNA: TGCAGTGCTAGTGGGACAGGGGCCACTCTCAGCACAGATACGCAGTATTTT
CDR3 protein: CSASGTGATLSTDTQYF

clone size: few
V gene: TRBV20-1
D gene: TRBD2
J gene: TRBJ2-3
CDR3 DNA: TGCAGTGCTAAACTAGCGGGAGGGTGGGGGAGCACAGATACGCAGTATTTT
CDR3 protein: CSAKLAGGWGSTDTQYF

clone size: .
V gene: TRBV5-1
D gene: .
J gene: TRBJ2-7
CDR3 DNA: TGCGCCAGCAGCTTATTCAATACAGGGTCCCACGAGCAGTACTTC
CDR3 protein: CASSLFNTGSHEQYF

clone size: many
V gene: TRBV30
D gene: .
J gene: TRBJ1-1
CDR3 DNA: TGTGCCTGGACAAGGGGCGTTGGCACTGAAGCTTTCTTT
CDR3 protein: CAWTRGVGTEAFF

clone size: few
V gene: TRBV9
D gene: TRBD1
J gene: TRBJ1-5
CDR3 DNA: TGTGCCAGCAGCGTAGCTGGACAGGGAGATCAGCCCCAGCATTTT
CDR3 protein: CASSVAGQGDQPQHF

clone size: many
V gene: TRBV28
D gene: .
J gene: TRBJ2-3
CDR3 DNA: TGTGCCAGCAGTGCTCCAGAGGAGCGGGCCCGCACAGATACGCAGTATTTT
CDR3 protein: CASSAPEERARTDTQYF

clone size: few
V gene: TRBV7-2
D gene: .
J gene: TRBJ1-2
CDR3 DNA: TGTGCCAGCAGTGGGCCAGGCCACTATGGCTACGCCTTC
CDR3 protein: CASSGPGHYGYAF

clone size: many
V gene: TRBV7-3
D gene: .
J gene: TRBJ2-5
CDR3 DNA: TGTGCCAGCAGCTTTTTGGGGGCAGAGACCCAGTACTTC
CDR3 protein: CASSFLGAETQYF

clone size: many
V gene: TRBV20-1
D gene: .
J gene: TRBJ1-1
CDR3 DNA: TGCAGTGCTAGACCAGTCGGCGAAGGGATGAACACTGAAGCTTTCTTT
CDR3 protein: CSARPVGEGMNTEAFF

clone size: .
V gene: TRBV7-2
D gene: .
J gene: TRBJ2-2
CDR3 DNA: TGTGCCAGCAGCTTCAAAGAGCCGAACACCGGGGAGCTGTTTTTT
CDR3 protein: CASSFKEPNTGELFF

clone size: many
V gene: TRBV5-1
D gene: .
J gene: TRBJ2-1
CDR3 DNA: TGCGCCAGCAGCCCTCCGGGGGCCTTCTCCCACAATGAGCAGTTCTTC
CDR3 protein: CASSPPGAFSHNEQFF

clone size: .
V gene: TRBV7-3
D gene: .
J gene: TRBJ2-1
CDR3 DNA: TGTGCCAGCAGCTTATATGAATCCGCCTACAATGAGCAGTTCTTC
CDR3 protein: CASSLYESAYNEQFF

clone size: many
V gene: TRBV29-1
D gene: .
J gene: TRBJ2-5
CDR3 DNA: TGCAGCGTCGCCACCGGGACCGCCGGGGAGACCCAGTACTTC
CDR3 protein: CSVATGTAGETQYF

clone size: .
V gene: TRBV4-1
D gene: TRBD2
J gene: TRBJ2-1
CDR3 DNA: TGCGCCAGCAGCCAATTTACTAGCGGGGGTTACAATGAGCAGTTCTTC
CDR3 protein: CASSQFTSGGYNEQFF

clone size: .
V gene: TRBV4-2
D gene: .
J gene: TRBJ1-6
CDR3 DNA: TGTGCCAGCAGCCCCGAACGCGGAGGCCTAAGGGAATCACCCCTCCACTTT
CDR3 protein: CASSPERGGLRESPLHF

clone size: .
V gene: TRBV18
D gene: .
J gene: TRBJ2-6
CDR3 DNA: TGTGCCAGCTCACCAGTTGTCTCCAGGTCTGGGGCCAACGTCCTGACTTTC
CDR3 protein: CASSPVVSRSGANVLTF

clone size: many
V gene: TRBV7-2
D gene: .
J gene: TRBJ1-6
CDR3 DNA: TGTGCCAGCAGCCCCGGGGCAGGGGAGAATTCACCCCTCCACTTT
CDR3 protein: CASSPGAGENSPLHF

clone size: many
V gene: TRBV5-1
D gene: .
J gene: TRBJ1-1
CDR3 DNA: TGCGCCAGCAGCTTGGGGACAGAAGAAGCTTTCTTT
CDR3 protein: CASSLGTEEAFF

clone size: many
V gene: TRBV2
D gene: .
J gene: TRBJ2-2
CDR3 DNA: TGTGCCAGCAGTTCACAGGGAAACTCGAACACCGGGGAGCTGTTTTTT
CDR3 protein: CASSSQGNSNTGELFF

clone size: few
V gene: TRBV30
D gene: .
J gene: TRBJ2-7
CDR3 DNA: TGTGCCTGGAGTGTAAGGGTACAGCTGGAAGGGGGGTACGAGCAGTACTTC
CDR3 protein: CAWSVRVQLEGGYEQYF

clone size: few
V gene: TRBV6-2/TRBV6-3
D gene: TRBD2
J gene: TRBJ2-1
CDR3 DNA: TGTGCCACCTCAGCGGGACGTTCCTACAATGAGCAGTTCTTC
CDR3 protein: CATSAGRSYNEQFF

clone size: .
V gene: TRBV20-1
D gene: .
J gene: TRBJ2-7
CDR3 DNA: TGCAGTGCTAGTTCTGACAACTACGAGCAGTACTTC
CDR3 protein: CSASSDNYEQYF